The 9 T cell receptor beta chains listed next were all sequenced from one sample in a study of lymphopenia after photon versus proton radiotherapy. Assay used: immunoSEQ multiplex PCR; TCRdb lists only in-frame clones, some missing. The data show tens of thousands of clones, with around 87% seen just once and roughly a tenth held by the top ten. The sample consisted of peripheral blood, taken from a patient treated with proton-based radiotherapy. These TCRs come from a man older than 75 with esophageal cancer.

The rearrangement joins TRBV5-6 to TRBJ2-7; the match to TRBD1 covers 8 bases. Germline V gene data show CDR1 as SGHDT and CDR2 as YYEEEE. The length of the CDR3 is 14 residues. The V gene end was trimmed by 4 bases and the J gene end by 2 bases; junction bases not matched to a gene: 5. CDR3 DNA: TGTGCCAGCAGCCAACAGGGGGTCACCTACGAGCAGTACTTC. Amino acid sequence: CASSQQGVTYEQYF.

The chain is built from TRBV19 and TRBJ2-5; either TRBD1 or TRBD2 may fit D (5 bases each). The CDR3 consists of 15 residues. Germline values: CDR1 LNHDA, CDR2 SQIVND (reference sequence). Deletions cut 6 bases from V and 5 bases from J, with 19 bases between. DNA of the CDR3: TGTGCCAGTAGCCCCGGAGCGGACACACCGGAGACCCAGTACTTC. Residues: CASSPGADTPETQYF.

The chain recombines TRBV5-1 with TRBJ1-2; 9 nucleotides agree with TRBD1. Germline-derived CDR1 and CDR2 are SGHRS and YFSETQ. The length of the CDR3 is 14 residues. V trimming: 4 bases; J trimming: 8 bases; junction bases outside the gene matches: 9. In DNA form, the CDR3 reads TGCGCCAGCAGCCTTGGGGACAGGGTCCGCGGCTACACCTTC. This encodes CASSLGDRVRGYTF. Together with reference TRBV5-1 and TRBJ1-2, the CDR3 gives the full variable domain: KAGVTQTPRYLIKTRGQQVTLSCSPISGHRSVSWYQQTPGQGLQFLFEYFSETQRNKGNFPGRFSGRQFSNSRSEMNVSTLELGDSALYLCASSLGDRVRGYTFGSGTRLTVV.

The chain employs TRBV5-4 and TRBJ1-2, with 7 bases lining up with TRBD1. The CDR3 is 15 amino acids. The V gene's germline CDR1 is SGHNT and CDR2 YYREEE (reference sequence). Trimming cost V 5 bases and J 8 bases; bases outside gene matches: 15. CDR3 loop: CASRPDPQGPGGYTF. The CDR3, as DNA: TGTGCCAGCAGGCCGGACCCACAGGGGCCCGGGGGCTACACCTTC.

The V gene is TRBV15, the J gene TRBJ1-4, with D uncertain. Trimming stripped 3 bases from V and 0 bases from J, with 8 bases between. The germline gives CDR1 LNHNV, CDR2 YYDKDF (reference sequence). The CDR3 sequence is 15 residues long. CDR3 DNA: TGTGCCACCAGCAGCCGGAGTGCAACTAATGAAAAACTGTTTTTT. Translating gives CATSSRSATNEKLFF.

Points on this clone: The sample carries other DNA sequences with the same CDR3. The V and J genes are TRBV20-1 and TRBJ1-2, with no clear D. The V gene lost 3 bases and the J gene lost 0 bases, with 2 bases spanning the gap. Looked up from germline, CDR1 is DFQATT and CDR2 is SNEGSKA (reference sequence). This CDR3 region has 11 residues. The DNA for the CDR3 is TGCAGTGCTAGCCCTAACTATGGCTACACCTTC. As protein: CSASPNYGYTF.

The chain uses TRBV4-3 and TRBJ2-3; D unresolved. The CDR3 has 16 amino acids. Germline CDR1 and CDR2: LGHNA and YSLEER. V dropped 4 bases and J dropped 4 bases, with 18 bases sitting between them. CDR3 bases: TGCGCCAGCAGCCTTTGGTCCGGCGGCGAGCCAGATACGCAGTATTTT. It codes for CASSLWSGGEPDTQYF.

CDR3: CASSLALAFSYEQYF. As DNA, the CDR3 is TGTGCCAGCAGCTTAGCGCTAGCGTTCTCCTACGAGCAGTACTTC. The chain recombines TRBV7-2 with TRBJ2-7; D may be TRBD2 (6 bases). Trimming stripped 0 bases from V and 0 bases from J, with 9 bases between. Germline V lookup: CDR1 SGHTA, CDR2 FQGNSA. CDR3 length: 15 amino acids.

The CDR3 protein is CAINRDGQREAFF. CDR3 DNA sequence: TGTGCCATCAACCGGGACGGCCAGAGAGAAGCTTTCTTT. The chain is built from TRBV10-3 and TRBJ1-1, with a weak D call TRBD1 (5 bases). The CDR3 consists of 13 residues. CDR1 is ENHRY, CDR2 SYGVKD, per germline. Trimming pared 7 bases from V and 8 bases from J, leaving 17 bases between.